The rows below give T cell receptor beta chains drawn from one sample of a study of blood T cell repertoires in COVID-19. Generated by immunoSEQ multiplex PCR, the TCRdb table keeps only in-frame clones and is missing some. This table has about 160,000 clones, about nine tenths appearing once. The sample comprised peripheral blood. These TCRs come from a man between 18 and 35 years old with acute or convalescent COVID-19. Both conserved end residues are part of each CDR3. D genes are given only for firm matches. The listing skips clone size in some rows; elsewhere it reads once, few, many or a size class.

cdr3_aa: CASSLSVGGTEAFF
cdr3_nt: TGTGCCAGCAGTTTATCTGTGGGCGGGACTGAAGCTTTCTTT
d_call: -
v_call: TRBV27
clone_size: -
j_call: TRBJ1-1

cdr3_aa: CASSLTAGELFF
cdr3_nt: TGTGCCAGCAGTTTGACAGCCGGGGAGCTGTTTTTT
d_call: -
v_call: TRBV2
clone_size: -
j_call: TRBJ2-2

cdr3_aa: CASRRVQNTGELFF
cdr3_nt: TGTGCCAGCCGGAGGGTCCAGAACACCGGGGAGCTGTTTTTT
d_call: -
v_call: TRBV6-5
clone_size: -
j_call: TRBJ2-2

cdr3_aa: CAWSRSGQETQYF
cdr3_nt: TGTGCCTGGAGCAGGAGCGGACAAGAGACCCAGTACTTC
d_call: -
v_call: TRBV30
clone_size: -
j_call: TRBJ2-5

cdr3_aa: CASSLGHGASGLAGLVETQYF
cdr3_nt: TGCGCCAGCAGCTTGGGCCACGGGGCTTCGGGACTAGCGGGATTGGTAGAGACCCAGTACTTC
d_call: TRBD2
v_call: TRBV5-1
clone_size: -
j_call: TRBJ2-5

cdr3_aa: CASRAGTGGFYEQYF
cdr3_nt: TGTGCCAGTAGAGCCGGGACAGGGGGCTTCTACGAGCAGTACTTC
d_call: TRBD1
v_call: TRBV19
clone_size: -
j_call: TRBJ2-7

cdr3_aa: CASREAALAGFTRFF
cdr3_nt: TGTGCCAGCAGAGAAGCGGCACTAGCGGGTTTCACTCGGTTCTTC
d_call: TRBD2
v_call: TRBV6-1
clone_size: -
j_call: TRBJ2-1

cdr3_aa: CASSRGIYEQYF
cdr3_nt: TGTGCCAGCAGCCGAGGGATATACGAGCAGTACTTC
d_call: -
v_call: TRBV13
clone_size: -
j_call: TRBJ2-7

cdr3_aa: CASSESLNTEAFF
cdr3_nt: TGTGCCAGCAGTGAATCCTTGAACACTGAAGCTTTCTTT
d_call: -
v_call: TRBV25-1
clone_size: -
j_call: TRBJ1-1

cdr3_aa: CASSLTGLAKNIQYF
cdr3_nt: TGTGCCAGCAGCTTGACAGGGCTAGCCAAAAACATTCAGTACTTC
d_call: TRBD1
v_call: TRBV7-2
clone_size: -
j_call: TRBJ2-4

cdr3_aa: CASSLRQGANEQYF
cdr3_nt: TGCGCCAGCAGCTTGCGCCAGGGGGCGAACGAGCAGTACTTC
d_call: TRBD1
v_call: TRBV5-1
clone_size: -
j_call: TRBJ2-7

cdr3_aa: CASSPGQGETQYF
cdr3_nt: TGTGCCAGCTCGCCAGGACAGGGAGAGACCCAGTACTTC
d_call: TRBD1
v_call: TRBV18
clone_size: -
j_call: TRBJ2-5

cdr3_aa: CATSREQGLGETQYF
cdr3_nt: TGTGCCACCAGCAGGGAACAGGGGCTGGGGGAGACCCAGTACTTC
d_call: TRBD1
v_call: TRBV15
clone_size: -
j_call: TRBJ2-5

cdr3_aa: CASSYSSGNLVEQFF
cdr3_nt: TGTGCCAGCAGTTACAGTAGCGGGAATTTAGTTGAGCAGTTCTTC
d_call: TRBD2
v_call: TRBV6-2/TRBV6-3
clone_size: few
j_call: TRBJ2-1

cdr3_aa: CASAGTGGNTIYF
cdr3_nt: TGTGCCAGCGCTGGGACAGGAGGAAACACCATATATTTT
d_call: TRBD1
v_call: TRBV19
clone_size: -
j_call: TRBJ1-3

cdr3_aa: CASSDQRIYYNEQFF
cdr3_nt: TGTGCCAGCAGTGACCAGCGGATATACTACAATGAGCAGTTCTTC
d_call: -
v_call: TRBV6-1
clone_size: -
j_call: TRBJ2-1

cdr3_aa: CASSPQQGWRNIQYF
cdr3_nt: TGTGCCAGCAGTCCCCAACAGGGTTGGAGAAACATTCAGTACTTC
d_call: -
v_call: TRBV28
clone_size: -
j_call: TRBJ2-4

cdr3_aa: CASRELPGQGYNEQFF
cdr3_nt: TGCGCCAGCAGAGAACTCCCGGGACAGGGTTACAATGAGCAGTTCTTC
d_call: TRBD1
v_call: TRBV5-1
clone_size: -
j_call: TRBJ2-1

cdr3_aa: CASSSLDLNGYTF
cdr3_nt: TGTGCCAGCAGTTCCCTAGATTTAAATGGCTACACCTTC
d_call: -
v_call: TRBV2
clone_size: -
j_call: TRBJ1-2

cdr3_aa: CASKEDYGYTF
cdr3_nt: TGTGCCAGCAAGGAGGATTATGGCTACACCTTC
d_call: -
v_call: TRBV7-9
clone_size: -
j_call: TRBJ1-2

cdr3_aa: CASSIYDSEPQHF
cdr3_nt: TGTGCCAGTAGTATTTACGACTCAGAGCCCCAGCATTTT
d_call: -
v_call: TRBV19
clone_size: -
j_call: TRBJ1-5

cdr3_aa: CASRSGSHYEQYF
cdr3_nt: TGTGCCAGCCGATCGGGTTCCCACTACGAGCAGTACTTC
d_call: -
v_call: TRBV27
clone_size: -
j_call: TRBJ2-7

cdr3_aa: CASSVVHTRLASTDTQYF
cdr3_nt: TGTGCCAGCAGCGTAGTCCACACTAGACTTGCTAGCACAGATACGCAGTATTTT
d_call: -
v_call: TRBV9
clone_size: -
j_call: TRBJ2-3

cdr3_aa: CASSFPPGTGVSDTQYF
cdr3_nt: TGTGCCAGCAGTTTTCCTCCCGGGACAGGGGTGTCAGATACGCAGTATTTT
d_call: TRBD1
v_call: TRBV27
clone_size: -
j_call: TRBJ2-3

cdr3_aa: CASRSALAGEVDTQYF
cdr3_nt: TGTGCCAGCAGGTCTGCGCTCGCGGGGGAAGTGGATACGCAGTATTTT
d_call: TRBD2
v_call: TRBV7-6
clone_size: once
j_call: TRBJ2-3

cdr3_aa: CASSPRGFRGTEAFF
cdr3_nt: TGTGCCAGCAGTCCTAGGGGTTTTCGTGGCACTGAAGCTTTCTTT
d_call: -
v_call: TRBV6-5
clone_size: -
j_call: TRBJ1-1